This T cell receptor (beta chain) is from a study of T-cell reconstitution after alpha-beta-depleted transplantation in children. It was with unique molecular identifiers that the TCRbeta library was prepared. TCRdb passed the PCR reads through MiXCR, listing each CDR3 protein once. Here the sample spans about 540,000 distinct CDR3 sequences, around 16% being singletons. There are a few counts of this clonotype. The receptor's source is a human donor who donated a stem cell graft to a child with acute lymphoblastic leukemia. Source: PBMCs from the stem cell graft donor, taken from the stem cell graft.

CDR3: CASSLGFGSTDTQYF. The CDR3 bases are TGTGCCAGCAGCTTAGGATTCGGGAGCACAGATACGCAGTATTTT. V gene TRBV7-9 combines with J gene TRBJ2-3; D is uncertain. V shed 1 base and J shed 0 bases, with 8 bases lying between them. The CDR3 loop spans 15 amino acids. Germline values: CDR1 SEHNR, CDR2 FQNEAQ (reference sequence).